The next 27 T cell receptor beta chains were all read from a single sample in a study of T cell clonotyping in hematopoietic cell transplantation. Sequenced by immunoSEQ multiplex PCR; TCRdb stores in-frame clones only, minus some. The data hold 30,000 to 40,000 clones, with 90% to 95% observed a single time. The time point was: recipient sample about 28 days before transplant, after cytoreduction. The source material was peripheral blood mononuclear cells, sampled before stem cell transplant. Receptors were obtained from a man aged 35 to 55 with chronic myeloid leukemia. Some clones in this sample may be carry-over from other donors' samples.

This clone was detected a few times. The chain links TRBV27 to TRBJ1-5, with 11 bases that match TRBD1. J was trimmed by 2 bases and V by 5 bases; bases with no gene match: 5. CDR3 length: 16 residues. Germline V gene sequence: CDR1 MNHEY, CDR2 SMNVEV (reference sequence). The CDR3 is CASSPRTGGGNQPQHF. Here the CDR3 DNA reads TGTGCCAGCAGTCCTCGGACAGGGGGCGGCAATCAGCCCCAGCATTTT.

The chain has TRBV5-5 and TRBJ2-2; TRBD1 matches 8 bases. CDR3 size: 15 residues. With V trimmed by 5 bases and J by 3 bases, 6 bases remained unmatched. The germline gives CDR1 SGHKS, CDR2 YYEKEE (reference sequence). The CDR3 protein is CASRLGQGYTGELFF. The CDR3 DNA reads TGTGCCAGCAGGTTAGGACAGGGCTACACCGGGGAGCTGTTTTTT. The whole variable domain, filled in from reference TRBV5-5 and TRBJ2-2, reads DAGVTQSPTHLIKTRGQQVTLRCSPISGHKSVSWYQQVLGQGPQFIFQYYEKEERGRGNFPDRFSARQFPNYSSELNVNALLLGDSALYLCASRLGQGYTGELFFGEGSRLTVL.

This chain uses TRBV28 with TRBJ2-2; the D is unclear. Trimming took off 5 bases at V and 6 bases at J, with 10 bases between the two ends. CDR1 is MDHEN and CDR2 is SYDVKM in the germline V gene. This CDR3 comprises 13 residues. The CDR3 region has the DNA TGTGCCAGCAGTAACATAAGGGCCGGGGAGCTGTTTTTT. Amino acid sequence: CASSNIRAGELFF.

The rearrangement uses TRBV2 and TRBJ1-1, with 7 nucleotides matching TRBD1. CDR1 is SNHLY and CDR2 is FYNNEI in the germline V gene. CDR3 length: 15 amino acids. Trimming removed 6 bases from V and 6 bases from J; junction bases left unmatched: 13. CDR3 sequence reads: CASRARQGLRSEAFF. DNA for the CDR3: TGTGCCAGCAGAGCCCGACAGGGATTAAGGTCTGAAGCTTTCTTT.

The chain is built from TRBV27 and TRBJ2-2, with a tentative D call TRBD1 (6 bases). Germline V gene lookup returns CDR1 MNHEY and CDR2 SMNVEV (reference sequence). The CDR3 is 16 amino acids. V was pared by 5 bases and J by 1 base, with 14 bases between. CDR3 sequence reads: CASSRGGIGNTGELFF. The CDR3 DNA follows: TGTGCCAGCAGTCGAGGGGGAATTGGGAACACCGGGGAGCTGTTTTTT.

The chain combines TRBV28 with TRBJ1-1; a possible D gene is TRBD1 (5 bases). The V end lost 6 bases, the J end lost 1 base, and 12 bases lay between the germline ends. This CDR3 comprises 14 residues. CDR1 and CDR2 from the germline V gene are MDHEN and SYDVKM. CDR3 residues: CASSWPTANTEAFF. The CDR3 DNA is TGTGCCAGCAGCTGGCCGACAGCGAACACTGAAGCTTTCTTT. Supplemented by reference TRBV28 and TRBJ1-1, the full variable domain reads DVKVTQSSRYLVKRTGEKVFLECVQDMDHENMFWYRQDPGLGLRLIYFSYDVKMKEKGDIPEGYSVSREKKERFSLILESASTNQTSMYLCASSWPTANTEAFFGQGTRLTVV.

The rearrangement links TRBV4-3 to TRBJ2-7; either TRBD1 or TRBD2 may fit D (5 bases each). This CDR3 contains 15 residues. Germline CDR1 LGHNA, CDR2 YSLEER. V was cut by 0 bases and J by 2 bases, with 11 bases left in between. The CDR3 loop reads CASSQEPGSTYEQYF. The CDR3 nucleotides read TGCGCCAGCAGCCAAGAACCAGGGAGCACCTACGAGCAGTACTTC.

This rearrangement joins TRBV4-3 to TRBJ1-1; D call uncertain. This CDR3 region has 15 residues. The germline CDR1 and CDR2 sequences are LGHNA and YSLEER. The V end lost 0 bases, the J end lost 1 base, and 9 bases lay between the germline ends. The CDR3 nucleotides are TGCGCCAGCAGCCAAGATAACCACAGGAACACTGAAGCTTTCTTT. It codes for CASSQDNHRNTEAFF.

The CDR3 sequence is CASGSRVEGYGYTF. As DNA, the CDR3 is TGTGCCAGCGGATCTAGGGTGGAGGGCTATGGCTACACCTTC. The chain recombines TRBV6-6 with TRBJ1-2; no clear D. Germline CDR1 MNHNY, CDR2 SVGAGI (reference sequence). Trimming shortened V by 8 bases and J by 4 bases, and 17 bases separated the two germline ends. This CDR3 is 14 amino acids long.

The genes are TRBV28 and TRBJ1-2; tentatively, D is TRBD1 (6 bases). Germline assignment: CDR1 MDHEN and CDR2 SYDVKM. V was clipped by 8 bases and J by 8 bases, with 21 bases between them. The CDR3 spans 14 residues. The CDR3 is CASRDNRESGGYTF. The DNA for the CDR3 is TGTGCCAGCCGAGACAACAGGGAATCAGGAGGCTACACCTTC.

This clone has a single count. CDR3 residues: CASSLADYSNQPQHF. CDR3 nucleotides: TGTGCCAGCAGCTTGGCCGATTATAGCAATCAGCCCCAGCATTTT. V usage is TRBV5-5 and J usage is TRBJ1-5; D gene ambiguous. The germline CDR1 and CDR2 sequences are SGHKS and YYEKEE (reference sequence). The CDR3 length is 15 residues. With 0 bases removed from V and 0 bases from J, the gap between germline ends came to 7 bases.

The gene calls are TRBV10-3 and TRBJ1-3; no firm D call. The CDR3 extends over 15 amino acids. V gave up 0 bases and J gave up 3 bases, with 9 bases separating them. The V gene's germline CDR1 is ENHRY and CDR2 SYGVKD. The CDR3 bases are TGTGCCATCAGTGAGTCGACACAGCGTGGAAACACCATATATTTT. Protein sequence: CAISESTQRGNTIYF.

The CDR3 protein is CATSRGQGNEKLFF. As DNA, the CDR3 is TGTGCCACCAGCAGAGGGCAGGGTAATGAAAAACTGTTTTTT. The chain couples TRBV15 to TRBJ1-4, with a weak D call TRBD1 (5 bases). V dropped 1 base and J dropped 4 bases, with 7 bases sitting between them. The CDR3 is 14 amino acids. The germline V gene has CDR1 LNHNV and CDR2 YYDKDF (reference sequence).

This chain joins TRBV5-1 and TRBJ2-5; 10 bases are shared with TRBD2. The junction had 10 bases not matched to a gene; V was cut back by 0 bases and J by 5 bases. Germline assignment: CDR1 SGHRS and CDR2 YFSETQ. The CDR3 runs to 17 residues. This CDR3 is CASSLELAGNGWETQYF. The CDR3 DNA is TGCGCCAGCAGCTTGGAACTAGCGGGGAACGGTTGGGAGACCCAGTACTTC.

J is TRBJ2-3 and V is TRBV9; D not resolved. V was shortened by 3 bases and J by 1 base, with 12 bases between the two germline ends. The CDR3 totals 15 residues. The germline CDR1 and CDR2 sequences are SGDLS and YYNGEE. CDR3 in amino acids: CASSAGPVRTDTQYF. The DNA for the CDR3 is TGTGCCAGCAGCGCCGGGCCGGTCCGCACAGATACGCAGTATTTT.

The chain combines TRBV14 with TRBJ2-6; D ambiguous. The CDR3 sequence is 20 residues long. The V and J ends lost 4 bases and 0 bases respectively, with 22 bases between them. CDR1 and CDR2 from the germline V gene are SGHDN and FVKESK. This chain's CDR3 is CASSPPLFWTARSGANVLTF. The CDR3 bases are TGTGCCAGCAGCCCGCCCCTTTTTTGGACCGCCCGCTCTGGGGCCAACGTCCTGACTTTC.

This clone occurred once. The chain joins TRBV28 to TRBJ2-7; maybe TRBD2 (5 bases). The V end lost 3 bases, the J end lost 1 base, and 10 bases lay between the germline ends. The CDR3 length is 14 residues. The germline V gene encodes CDR1 MDHEN and CDR2 SYDVKM. CDR3: CASSLRAASYEQYF. The CDR3 nucleotides are TGTGCCAGCAGTTTGCGGGCGGCATCCTACGAGCAGTACTTC.

This clone showed up just once. This chain joins TRBV5-1 and TRBJ2-7; 10 bases map to TRBD2. Per germline, CDR1 SGHRS and CDR2 YFSETQ. This CDR3 has 16 amino acids. With 4 bases clipped from V and 7 bases from J, the junction kept 14 bases outside the gene matches. This CDR3 is CASSPSGTSAFGEQYF. The DNA for the CDR3 is TGCGCCAGCAGCCCCTCCGGGACTAGCGCCTTCGGGGAGCAGTACTTC. Full variable domain (remainder filled in from reference TRBV5-1 and TRBJ2-7): KAGVTQTPRYLIKTRGQQVTLSCSPISGHRSVSWYQQTPGQGLQFLFEYFSETQRNKGNFPGRFSGRQFSNSRSEMNVSTLELGDSALYLCASSPSGTSAFGEQYFGPGTRLTVT.

This sequence joins TRBV7-2 and TRBJ2-7; D remains ambiguous. The V and J ends lost 1 base and 3 bases respectively, with 4 bases between them. CDR3 length equals 12 residues. Per germline, CDR1 SGHTA and CDR2 FQGNSA. CDR3 residues: CASSLVGYEQYF. In nucleotides, the CDR3 is TGTGCCAGCAGCTTAGTGGGCTACGAGCAGTACTTC.

This chain uses TRBV5-1 with TRBJ2-3, with D tentatively TRBD1 (6 bases). CDR1 SGHRS and CDR2 YFSETQ come from the germline V gene. CDR3 length: 16 residues. Trimming stripped 4 bases from V and 3 bases from J, with 18 bases between. The CDR3, as DNA: TGCGCCAGCAGCCCTACAGGGATAACGTGGACAGATACGCAGTATTTT. Translation: CASSPTGITWTDTQYF.

A remark on this clone: Distinct nucleotide sequences in the sample also encode this CDR3. The chain uses TRBV7-2 and TRBJ2-7, with unresolved D. This CDR3 is built from 12 residues. Per the germline V gene, CDR1 is SGHTA and CDR2 is FQGNSA. Between the trimmed V and J ends, which lost 3 bases and 0 bases, there was a span of 3 bases. The CDR3 sequence: CASSFSSYEQYF. The CDR3 DNA sequence: TGTGCCAGCAGCTTCTCCTCCTACGAGCAGTACTTC. Based on the CDR3 plus reference TRBV7-2 and TRBJ2-7, the full variable domain is GAGVSQSPSNKVTEKGKDVELRCDPISGHTALYWYRQSLGQGLEFLIYFQGNSAPDKSGLPSDRFSAERTGGSVSTLTIQRTQQEDSAVYLCASSFSSYEQYFGPGTRLTVT.

Only a few counts were recorded for this clone. The chain joins TRBV29-1 to TRBJ2-3, with TRBD2 as a possible D gene (5 bases). V lost 4 bases and J lost 3, with 14 bases in between. Per germline, CDR1 SQVTM and CDR2 ANQGSEA. The CDR3 runs 14 residues. This CDR3 is CSVVRGGSTDTQYF. CDR3 nucleotides: TGCAGCGTTGTACGAGGAGGTAGTACAGATACGCAGTATTTT.

V usage is TRBV6-6 and J usage is TRBJ1-2; TRBD1 is a possible D gene (6 bases). The CDR3 loop spans 16 amino acids. Trimming cost V 2 bases and J 4 bases, with 17 bases left between them. CDR1 and CDR2 from the germline V gene are MNHNY and SVGAGI (reference sequence). The CDR3 sequence: CASSYKGGAPLYGYTF. The CDR3 coding sequence is TGTGCCAGCAGTTACAAAGGGGGGGCTCCACTCTATGGCTACACCTTC.

The chain combines TRBV19 with TRBJ1-2, with TRBD1 identical over 7 bases. The V gene's germline CDR1 is LNHDA and CDR2 SQIVND (reference sequence). V shed 4 bases, J shed 8 bases, and the junction held 4 bases outside the gene matches. The CDR3 consists of 12 residues. The CDR3 loop reads CASSNRGRGYTF. CDR3 in DNA: TGTGCCAGTAGTAACAGGGGCAGAGGCTACACCTTC.

The V gene is TRBV28, the J gene TRBJ2-7, with a weak D call TRBD1 (6 bases). There are 13 residues in the CDR3. Germline CDR1 and CDR2: MDHEN and SYDVKM. V dropped 6 bases and J dropped 4 bases, with 13 bases sitting between them. The CDR3 DNA reads TGTGCCAGCAGACCTCGGGACACATACGAGCAGTACTTC. It translates to CASRPRDTYEQYF. The full variable domain, rest sourced from reference TRBV28 and TRBJ2-7, is DVKVTQSSRYLVKRTGEKVFLECVQDMDHENMFWYRQDPGLGLRLIYFSYDVKMKEKGDIPEGYSVSREKKERFSLILESASTNQTSMYLCASRPRDTYEQYFGPGTRLTVT.

This clone appeared once. The gene calls are TRBV9 and TRBJ2-3; D may be TRBD1 (5 bases). This CDR3 spans 14 amino acids. V lost 3 bases, J lost 3 bases, and 11 bases lay in between. Germline V gene data show CDR1 as SGDLS and CDR2 as YYNGEE. CDR3 DNA: TGTGCCAGCAGCGAACACAGGATTACAGATACGCAGTATTTT. Its translation is CASSEHRITDTQYF. Combining the CDR3 with reference TRBV9 and TRBJ2-3 gives the whole variable domain DSGVTQTPKHLITATGQRVTLRCSPRSGDLSVYWYQQSLDQGLQFLIQYYNGEERAKGNILERFSAQQFPDLHSELNLSSLELGDSALYFCASSEHRITDTQYFGPGTRLTVL.

The rearrangement links TRBV7-2 to TRBJ1-2; D is possibly TRBD1 (5 bases). The length of the CDR3 is 15 residues. Germline CDR1 is SGHTA and CDR2 is FQGNSA. Trimming removed 2 bases at V and 4 bases at J, with 14 bases between. In DNA form, the CDR3 reads TGTGCCAGCAGCTTAAACGGAGGGGCTGGCTATGGCTACACCTTC. Its protein is CASSLNGGAGYGYTF.